This T cell receptor (beta chain) was obtained from a study of OX40 agonist ivuxolimab in advanced cancers. Assay used: immunoSEQ multiplex PCR; TCRdb lists only in-frame clones, some missing. The table includes about 83,000 clones, roughly 83% detected once. Turning to this clone: Germline is not matched at one junction end, which may reflect a read error.

Germline loops: CDR1 SGHNT, CDR2 YENEEA. The CDR3 has 12 amino acids. The chain has TRBV11-3 and TRBJ2-7; the D is unclear. This TCR was recovered from an adult with an advanced solid tumor such as melanoma, head and neck, liver or kidney cancer. The sequencing here drew on CD4+ or CD8+ T cells sorted from blood, taken in a trial of the OX40 agonist ivuxolimab. CDR3 bases: TGTGCCAGCAGCTTAGGTAGCTACCAGCAGTACTTC. The encoded protein is CASSLGSYQQYF. Complete variable domain (other parts from reference TRBV11-3 and TRBJ2-7): EAGVVQSPRYKIIEKKQPVAFWCNPISGHNTLYWYLQNLGQGPELLIRYENEEAVDDSQLPKDRFSAERLKGVDSTLKIQPAELGDSAVYLCASSLGSYQQYFGPGTRLTVT.